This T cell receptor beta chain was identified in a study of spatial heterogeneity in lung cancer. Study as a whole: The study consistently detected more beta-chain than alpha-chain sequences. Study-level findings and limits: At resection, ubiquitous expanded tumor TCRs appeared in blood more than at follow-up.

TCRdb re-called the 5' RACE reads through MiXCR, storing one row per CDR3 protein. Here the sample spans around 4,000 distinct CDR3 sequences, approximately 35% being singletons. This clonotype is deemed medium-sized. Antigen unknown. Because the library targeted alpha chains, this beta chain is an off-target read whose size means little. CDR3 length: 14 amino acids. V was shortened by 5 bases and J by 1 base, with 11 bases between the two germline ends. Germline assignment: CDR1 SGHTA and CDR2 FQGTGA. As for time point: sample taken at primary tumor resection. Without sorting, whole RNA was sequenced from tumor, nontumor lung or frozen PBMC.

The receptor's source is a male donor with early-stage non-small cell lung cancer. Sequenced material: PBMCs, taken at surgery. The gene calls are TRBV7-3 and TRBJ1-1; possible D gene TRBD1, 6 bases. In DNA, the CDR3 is TGTGCCAGCAGCCTTGGACAGCCGAACACTGAAGCTTTCTTT. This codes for CASSLGQPNTEAFF.